The clone carrying this T cell receptor (beta chain) has only a few counts. What it binds is unknown. CDR3 length equals 15 residues. V was clipped by 0 bases and J by 2 bases, with 11 bases between them. The germline V gene has CDR1 DFQATT and CDR2 SNEGSKA (reference sequence). Every one of the donors was a healthy Caucasian. After template switching added a universal primer site, the resulting cDNA carried unique molecular identifiers. A single record per CDR3 protein comes from TCRdb applying MiXCR to the 5' RACE reads. The data contain around 280,000 distinct CDR3 sequences, about 8.9% of them singletons. The source of the sample is a study of identical twins. Study-wide results and caveats: One should note that invariant MAIT and iNKT cells could partly confound zero-insertion analyses.

This same sample was also taken into another study, of yellow fever vaccine responses in identical twins.

The genes are TRBV20-1 and TRBJ1-5, with D tentatively TRBD1 (5 bases). The sequence was obtained from a young woman in good health. Sequenced input: memory (CD45RO+) T cells sorted from blood. The CDR3 region has the DNA TGCAGTGCTAGAGATAGGGGCCGGGGCAATCAGCCCCAGCATTTT. Its translation: CSARDRGRGNQPQHF.